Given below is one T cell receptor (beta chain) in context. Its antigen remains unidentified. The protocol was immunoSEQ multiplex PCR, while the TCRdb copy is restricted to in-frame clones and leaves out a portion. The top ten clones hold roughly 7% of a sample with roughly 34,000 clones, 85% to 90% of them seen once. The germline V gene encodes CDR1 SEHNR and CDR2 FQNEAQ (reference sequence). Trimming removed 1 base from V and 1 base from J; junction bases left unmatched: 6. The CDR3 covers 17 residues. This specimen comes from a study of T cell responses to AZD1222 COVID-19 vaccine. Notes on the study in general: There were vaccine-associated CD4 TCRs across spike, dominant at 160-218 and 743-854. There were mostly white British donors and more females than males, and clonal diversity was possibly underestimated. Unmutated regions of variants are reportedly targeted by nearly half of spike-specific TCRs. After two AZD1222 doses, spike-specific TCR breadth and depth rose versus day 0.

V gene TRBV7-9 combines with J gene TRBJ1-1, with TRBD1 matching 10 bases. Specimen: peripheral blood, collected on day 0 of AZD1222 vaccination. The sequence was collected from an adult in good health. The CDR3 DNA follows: TGTGCCAGCAGCTTAGGGAGGGACAGGGGTTGGAACACTGAAGCTTTCTTT. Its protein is CASSLGRDRGWNTEAFF.